A selection of T cell receptor beta chains follows, all from one sample in a study of T cells after yellow fever vaccination. TCRdb used MiXCR to reprocess the 5' RACE reads, holding one entry per CDR3 protein. The sample has roughly 32,000 distinct CDR3 sequences; 5% to 8.5% are singletons. The source was PBMCs, either bulk or a sorted T-cell subset (CD4+, CD8+, memory, or dextramer-sorted; not recorded which), collected on the day of the first yellow fever vaccination. These receptors all come from a man younger than 35 who received the YFV17D yellow fever vaccine. Both conserved end residues are part of each CDR3. D genes are given only for firm matches. Part of the rows lack a size; the others show once, few, many or a class for expanded clones.

clone size: many; J gene: TRBJ2-3; D gene: -; V gene: TRBV5-4; CDR3 protein: CASSSRDSLRGTQYF; CDR3 DNA: TGTGCCAGCAGCTCCCGGGACTCCCTTCGAGGAACGCAGTATTTT
clone size: many; J gene: TRBJ2-1; D gene: TRBD2; V gene: TRBV5-1; CDR3 protein: CASSLFERGTYNEQFF; CDR3 DNA: TGCGCCAGCAGCTTGTTCGAGCGGGGCACCTACAATGAGCAGTTCTTC
clone size: -; J gene: TRBJ2-3; D gene: -; V gene: TRBV3-1; CDR3 protein: CACCQDGSRTDTQYF; CDR3 DNA: TGTGCCTGCTGCCAAGATGGGAGCCGCACAGATACGCAGTATTTT
clone size: many; J gene: TRBJ2-2; D gene: TRBD2; V gene: TRBV6-6; CDR3 protein: CACFGGAVGELFF; CDR3 DNA: TGTGCCTGTTTCGGGGGGGCGGTCGGGGAGCTGTTTTTT
clone size: few; J gene: TRBJ1-6; D gene: -; V gene: TRBV5-4; CDR3 protein: CASSLRGAGSPLHF; CDR3 DNA: TGTGCCAGCAGCTTGCGGGGCGCAGGTTCACCCCTCCACTTT
clone size: few; J gene: TRBJ1-1; D gene: TRBD1; V gene: TRBV5-1; CDR3 protein: CASGSSQGQLEAFF; CDR3 DNA: TGCGCCAGCGGATCCTCCCAGGGACAGCTCGAAGCTTTCTTT
clone size: -; J gene: TRBJ1-4; D gene: -; V gene: TRBV7-2; CDR3 protein: CASSLGLEGKLFF; CDR3 DNA: TGTGCCAGCAGCTTAGGGTTAGAGGGAAAACTGTTTTTT
clone size: few; J gene: TRBJ1-1; D gene: TRBD1; V gene: TRBV6-5; CDR3 protein: CASSYAANRGDNTEAFF; CDR3 DNA: TGTGCCAGCAGTTACGCGGCCAACAGGGGAGATAACACTGAAGCTTTCTTT
clone size: many; J gene: TRBJ1-5; D gene: -; V gene: TRBV5-1; CDR3 protein: CASSAFWGSNQPQHF; CDR3 DNA: TGCGCCAGCAGCGCGTTTTGGGGCAGCAATCAGCCCCAGCATTTT
clone size: many; J gene: TRBJ1-2; D gene: -; V gene: TRBV11-2; CDR3 protein: CASSPYSPGLEDYGYTF; CDR3 DNA: TGTGCCAGCAGCCCCTATTCCCCAGGGCTGGAGGACTATGGCTACACCTTC
clone size: many; J gene: TRBJ2-3; D gene: -; V gene: TRBV24-1; CDR3 protein: CATSGPLVGDTQYF; CDR3 DNA: TGTGCCACCAGTGGCCCCCTCGTAGGGGATACGCAGTATTTT
clone size: many; J gene: TRBJ2-2; D gene: -; V gene: TRBV9; CDR3 protein: CASSVDWGSTGELFF; CDR3 DNA: TGTGCCAGCAGCGTAGATTGGGGGAGCACCGGGGAGCTGTTTTTT
clone size: -; J gene: TRBJ1-1; D gene: -; V gene: TRBV6-5; CDR3 protein: CASSSGGGRWSTEAFF; CDR3 DNA: TGTGCCAGCAGTAGTGGGGGGGGTCGTTGGAGTACTGAAGCTTTCTTT
clone size: many; J gene: TRBJ2-3; D gene: -; V gene: TRBV5-5; CDR3 protein: CASSLGADGMTDTQYF; CDR3 DNA: TGTGCCAGCAGCTTGGGCGCGGACGGCATGACAGATACGCAGTATTTT
clone size: many; J gene: TRBJ1-1; D gene: TRBD1; V gene: TRBV15; CDR3 protein: CATSPLTGVNTEAFF; CDR3 DNA: TGTGCCACCAGCCCCCTGACAGGGGTCAACACTGAAGCTTTCTTT
clone size: many; J gene: TRBJ1-2; D gene: -; V gene: TRBV7-3; CDR3 protein: CASSLEGGYGYTF; CDR3 DNA: TGTGCCAGCAGCTTAGAGGGTGGCTATGGCTACACCTTC
clone size: many; J gene: TRBJ2-5; D gene: -; V gene: TRBV6-2/TRBV6-3; CDR3 protein: CASTQGGATGTQYF; CDR3 DNA: TGTGCCAGCACCCAAGGCGGGGCCACGGGGACCCAGTACTTC
clone size: many; J gene: TRBJ2-3; D gene: TRBD2; V gene: TRBV6-4; CDR3 protein: CASSEGTSPEVDTQYF; CDR3 DNA: TGTGCCAGCAGTGAAGGGACTAGCCCAGAGGTAGATACGCAGTATTTT
clone size: many; J gene: TRBJ2-3; D gene: TRBD2; V gene: TRBV14; CDR3 protein: CASSQNSGPSTDTQYF; CDR3 DNA: TGTGCCAGCAGCCAAAATAGCGGGCCTAGCACAGATACGCAGTATTTT
clone size: many; J gene: TRBJ2-5; D gene: -; V gene: TRBV4-2; CDR3 protein: CASSQGRGETQYF; CDR3 DNA: TGTGCCAGCAGCCAAGGCCGGGGAGAGACCCAGTACTTC
clone size: many; J gene: TRBJ2-3; D gene: -; V gene: TRBV28; CDR3 protein: CASSTQGGGTDTQYF; CDR3 DNA: TGTGCCAGCAGTACCCAGGGTGGGGGGACAGATACGCAGTATTTT
clone size: many; J gene: TRBJ1-3; D gene: -; V gene: TRBV6-5; CDR3 protein: CASSYLEEYFSGNTIYF; CDR3 DNA: TGTGCCAGCAGTTACCTGGAGGAGTACTTCTCTGGAAACACCATATATTTT
clone size: few; J gene: TRBJ2-6; D gene: TRBD1; V gene: TRBV4-3; CDR3 protein: CASSQKQGAAWGANVLTF; CDR3 DNA: TGCGCCAGCAGCCAAAAACAGGGGGCCGCGTGGGGGGCCAACGTCCTGACTTTC
clone size: few; J gene: TRBJ1-4; D gene: -; V gene: TRBV6-2/TRBV6-3; CDR3 protein: CASSLPPALNEKLFF; CDR3 DNA: TGTGCCAGCAGCCTGCCGCCAGCCCTCAATGAAAAACTGTTTTTT
clone size: many; J gene: TRBJ2-2; D gene: TRBD2; V gene: TRBV7-2; CDR3 protein: CASSLSSGTNTGELFF; CDR3 DNA: TGTGCCAGCAGCTTATCTAGCGGGACAAACACCGGGGAGCTGTTTTTT
clone size: many; J gene: TRBJ2-5; D gene: -; V gene: TRBV12-3/TRBV12-4; CDR3 protein: CASSSQQLTQYF; CDR3 DNA: TGTGCCAGCAGTTCTCAACAGCTGACCCAGTACTTC
clone size: many; J gene: TRBJ2-1; D gene: TRBD2; V gene: TRBV20-1; CDR3 protein: CSARDQSGGANEQFF; CDR3 DNA: TGCAGTGCTAGAGATCAGAGCGGGGGGGCCAATGAGCAGTTCTTC
clone size: many; J gene: TRBJ2-7; D gene: -; V gene: TRBV5-1; CDR3 protein: CASSQKAGLYEQYF; CDR3 DNA: TGCGCCAGCAGCCAGAAGGCAGGATTATACGAGCAGTACTTC
clone size: many; J gene: TRBJ2-1; D gene: TRBD1; V gene: TRBV20-1; CDR3 protein: CSARQQGRSYNEQFF; CDR3 DNA: TGCAGTGCTAGGCAACAGGGGCGAAGCTACAATGAGCAGTTCTTC
clone size: many; J gene: TRBJ2-2; D gene: -; V gene: TRBV6-2/TRBV6-3; CDR3 protein: CASSYRPPTGELFF; CDR3 DNA: TGTGCCAGCAGTTATCGCCCACCCACCGGGGAGCTGTTTTTT
clone size: many; J gene: TRBJ1-1; D gene: -; V gene: TRBV7-9; CDR3 protein: CASSLARSAPNTEAFF; CDR3 DNA: TGTGCCAGCAGCTTAGCGAGGTCAGCACCGAACACTGAAGCTTTCTTT
clone size: many; J gene: TRBJ1-1; D gene: -; V gene: TRBV29-1; CDR3 protein: CSVVGDMMNTEAFF; CDR3 DNA: TGCAGCGTCGTTGGGGACATGATGAACACTGAAGCTTTCTTT
clone size: many; J gene: TRBJ2-5; D gene: TRBD2; V gene: TRBV29-1; CDR3 protein: CSAQGGIQETQYF; CDR3 DNA: TGCAGCGCCCAGGGAGGGATCCAAGAGACCCAGTACTTC
clone size: -; J gene: TRBJ1-5; D gene: -; V gene: TRBV13; CDR3 protein: CASSFSRQPQHF; CDR3 DNA: TGTGCCAGCAGCTTTTCTAGGCAGCCCCAGCATTTT
clone size: large; J gene: TRBJ2-1; D gene: TRBD2; V gene: TRBV7-2; CDR3 protein: CASSLGLAGGNEQFF; CDR3 DNA: TGTGCCAGCAGCTTAGGACTAGCGGGGGGCAATGAGCAGTTCTTC
clone size: -; J gene: TRBJ2-3; D gene: -; V gene: TRBV7-2; CDR3 protein: CASSPIHFKQYF; CDR3 DNA: TGTGCCAGCAGCCCAATACACTTTAAGCAGTATTTT
clone size: many; J gene: TRBJ2-1; D gene: -; V gene: TRBV20-1; CDR3 protein: CSARPMDYLNEQFF; CDR3 DNA: TGCAGTGCTAGACCCATGGACTACCTTAATGAGCAGTTCTTC
clone size: few; J gene: TRBJ1-1; D gene: -; V gene: TRBV28; CDR3 protein: CASLRTEMTEAFF; CDR3 DNA: TGTGCCAGTCTCCGGACAGAGATGACTGAAGCTTTCTTT
clone size: few; J gene: TRBJ2-7; D gene: TRBD1; V gene: TRBV12-3/TRBV12-4; CDR3 protein: CASSSGTGGLRSYEQYF; CDR3 DNA: TGTGCCAGCAGTTCGGGGACAGGGGGTCTACGCTCCTACGAGCAGTACTTC
clone size: many; J gene: TRBJ2-7; D gene: -; V gene: TRBV4-1; CDR3 protein: CASSQSGAAYEQYF; CDR3 DNA: TGCGCCAGCAGCCAATCTGGAGCGGCCTACGAGCAGTACTTC
clone size: many; J gene: TRBJ2-5; D gene: -; V gene: TRBV12-3/TRBV12-4; CDR3 protein: CASSWRSGQETQYF; CDR3 DNA: TGTGCCAGCAGTTGGAGGTCGGGTCAAGAGACCCAGTACTTC
clone size: many; J gene: TRBJ2-7; D gene: -; V gene: TRBV19; CDR3 protein: CASSIRQSYEQYF; CDR3 DNA: TGTGCCAGTAGTATCCGACAGTCCTACGAGCAGTACTTC
clone size: medium-sized; J gene: TRBJ2-4; D gene: -; V gene: TRBV7-2; CDR3 protein: CASSLQGGNIQYF; CDR3 DNA: TGTGCCAGCAGCTTACAGGGTGGAAACATTCAGTACTTC
clone size: many; J gene: TRBJ1-6; D gene: -; V gene: TRBV4-1; CDR3 protein: CASSHGSSYNSPLHF; CDR3 DNA: TGCGCCAGCAGCCACGGGAGCTCCTATAATTCACCCCTCCACTTT
clone size: -; J gene: TRBJ1-4; D gene: -; V gene: TRBV5-4; CDR3 protein: CASSLSLRGHEKLFF; CDR3 DNA: TGTGCCAGCAGCTTGTCTCTGAGAGGGCATGAAAAACTGTTTTTT
clone size: many; J gene: TRBJ1-2; D gene: TRBD1; V gene: TRBV6-5; CDR3 protein: CASSYSVASGGYGYTF; CDR3 DNA: TGTGCCAGCAGTTACTCCGTGGCGTCAGGGGGCTATGGCTACACCTTC
clone size: many; J gene: TRBJ2-3; D gene: -; V gene: TRBV15; CDR3 protein: CATRQADLTDTQYF; CDR3 DNA: TGTGCCACCAGGCAAGCGGACCTCACAGATACGCAGTATTTT
clone size: many; J gene: TRBJ2-1; D gene: TRBD1; V gene: TRBV11-2; CDR3 protein: CASSSIQGAFLNEQFF; CDR3 DNA: TGTGCCAGCAGCTCCATACAGGGGGCTTTCCTCAATGAGCAGTTCTTC
clone size: many; J gene: TRBJ1-3; D gene: TRBD1; V gene: TRBV10-3; CDR3 protein: CAISESRQGFSGNTIYF; CDR3 DNA: TGTGCCATCAGTGAGTCAAGACAGGGTTTCTCTGGAAACACCATATATTTT
clone size: many; J gene: TRBJ1-1; D gene: -; V gene: TRBV12-3/TRBV12-4; CDR3 protein: CASSKGHLNTEAFF; CDR3 DNA: TGTGCCAGCAGTAAGGGACACTTGAACACTGAAGCTTTCTTT
clone size: -; J gene: TRBJ2-6; D gene: -; V gene: TRBV2; CDR3 protein: CASSPPQQPGANVLTF; CDR3 DNA: TGTGCCAGCAGTCCCCCGCAGCAACCTGGGGCCAACGTCCTGACTTTC
clone size: many; J gene: TRBJ1-5; D gene: TRBD1; V gene: TRBV6-2/TRBV6-3; CDR3 protein: CASRRDRASNQPQHF; CDR3 DNA: TGTGCCAGCAGAAGGGACAGGGCTAGCAATCAGCCCCAGCATTTT
clone size: once; J gene: TRBJ1-1; D gene: TRBD1; V gene: TRBV4-2; CDR3 protein: CASSRTGTGKTEAFF; CDR3 DNA: TGTGCCAGCAGCCGGACCGGGACAGGGAAAACTGAAGCTTTCTTT
clone size: many; J gene: TRBJ1-1; D gene: TRBD1; V gene: TRBV6-2/TRBV6-3; CDR3 protein: CASSRQGRAFF; CDR3 DNA: TGTGCCAGCAGTCGACAGGGGCGAGCTTTCTTT
clone size: many; J gene: TRBJ2-2; D gene: -; V gene: TRBV3-1; CDR3 protein: CASSQGGNTGELFF; CDR3 DNA: TGTGCCAGCAGCCAGGGAGGAAACACCGGGGAGCTGTTTTTT
clone size: few; J gene: TRBJ2-7; D gene: TRBD2; V gene: TRBV7-9; CDR3 protein: CASIAAAGSGEQYF; CDR3 DNA: TGTGCCAGCATCGCCGCAGCGGGGAGCGGCGAGCAGTACTTC
clone size: -; J gene: TRBJ2-6; D gene: -; V gene: TRBV4-2; CDR3 protein: CASSQDQGSGANVLTF; CDR3 DNA: TGTGCCAGCAGCCAAGATCAGGGCTCTGGGGCCAACGTCCTGACTTTC
clone size: many; J gene: TRBJ2-5; D gene: -; V gene: TRBV7-3; CDR3 protein: CASSPGTGGTQYF; CDR3 DNA: TGTGCCAGCAGCCCAGGCACAGGCGGGACCCAGTACTTC
clone size: few; J gene: TRBJ2-1; D gene: TRBD1; V gene: TRBV19; CDR3 protein: CASRQGGGNEQFF; CDR3 DNA: TGTGCCAGTAGACAGGGGGGTGGGAATGAGCAGTTCTTC
clone size: many; J gene: TRBJ2-1; D gene: -; V gene: TRBV30; CDR3 protein: CAWSRESYNEQFF; CDR3 DNA: TGTGCCTGGTCCCGGGAGTCCTACAATGAGCAGTTCTTC